This TCR beta chain was identified in a study of response to subunit inactivated influenza vaccine. Study outcomes and limitations: The study's authors posited that every seasonal influenza vaccination enlists few new T cells.

The germline gives CDR1 DFQATT, CDR2 SNEGSKA (reference sequence). The CDR3 has 16 amino acids. Trimming cost V 2 bases and J 4 bases; bases outside gene matches: 10. In the case of this clonotype: Antigen specificity is unknown.

Via MiXCR, TCRdb re-called the RT-PCR reads, giving one row per CDR3 protein. The sample has about 700,000 distinct CDR3 sequences; 12% to 15% are singletons. The sequence was collected from a man in his forties or fifties who received an inactivated influenza vaccine. This specimen consisted of PBMCs from blood, obtained 14 to 15 days before vaccination. The J gene is TRBJ2-5, the V gene TRBV20-1; the match to TRBD2 covers 10 bases. The CDR3 region has the DNA TGCAGTGCTAGACTAGCGGGAGCAGGAGCGGGAGAGACCCAGTACTTC. Translation gives CSARLAGAGAGETQYF.